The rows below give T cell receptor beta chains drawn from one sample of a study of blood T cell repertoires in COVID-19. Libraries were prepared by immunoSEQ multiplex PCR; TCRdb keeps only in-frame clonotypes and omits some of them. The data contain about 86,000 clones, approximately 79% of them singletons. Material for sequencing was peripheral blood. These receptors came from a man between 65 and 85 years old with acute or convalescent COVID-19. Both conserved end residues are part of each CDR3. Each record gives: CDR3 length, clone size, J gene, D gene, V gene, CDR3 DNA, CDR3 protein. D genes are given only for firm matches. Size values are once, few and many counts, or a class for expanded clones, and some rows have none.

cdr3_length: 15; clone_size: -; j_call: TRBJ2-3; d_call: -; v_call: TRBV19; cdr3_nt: TGTGCCAGTAGTATAGTGGGCAGGGTGAAAGATACGCAGTATTTT; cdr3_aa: CASSIVGRVKDTQYF
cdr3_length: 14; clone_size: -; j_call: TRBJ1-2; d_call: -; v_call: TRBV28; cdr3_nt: TGTGCCAGCAGGTTAACACAGGGAAGACATGGCTACACCTTC; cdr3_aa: CASRLTQGRHGYTF
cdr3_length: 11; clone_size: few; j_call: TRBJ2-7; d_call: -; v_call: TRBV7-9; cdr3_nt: TGTGCCAGCAGTCGAGTCAACGAGCAGTACTTC; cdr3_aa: CASSRVNEQYF
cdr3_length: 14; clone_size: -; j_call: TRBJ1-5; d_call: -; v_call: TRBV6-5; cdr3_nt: TGTGCCAGCAGCGCGACATTTAGCAATCAGCCCCAGCATTTT; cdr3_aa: CASSATFSNQPQHF
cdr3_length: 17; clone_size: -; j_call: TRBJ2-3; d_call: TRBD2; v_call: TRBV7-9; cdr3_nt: TGTGCCAGCAGCTTAGTTTCCCTAGCGGGGCGCACAGATACGCAGTATTTT; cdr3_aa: CASSLVSLAGRTDTQYF
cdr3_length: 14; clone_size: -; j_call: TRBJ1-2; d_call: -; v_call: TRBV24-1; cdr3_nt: TGTGCCACCAGTGATTCTCTTCTAGCGGGGGGCTACACCTTC; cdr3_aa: CATSDSLLAGGYTF
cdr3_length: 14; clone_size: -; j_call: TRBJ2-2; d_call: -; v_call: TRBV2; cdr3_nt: TGTGCCAGCAGTGACGGCAGGGCAACCGGGGAGCTGTTTTTT; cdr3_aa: CASSDGRATGELFF
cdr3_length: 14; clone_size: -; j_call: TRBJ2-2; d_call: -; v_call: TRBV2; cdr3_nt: TGTGCCAGCAGTGAGTCAGGGGGGACCGGGGAGCTGTTTTTT; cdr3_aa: CASSESGGTGELFF
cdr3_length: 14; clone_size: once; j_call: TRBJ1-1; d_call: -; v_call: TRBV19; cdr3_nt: TGTGCCAGTAGTCCCCAGGGGTCGCGGACTGAAGCTTTCTTT; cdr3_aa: CASSPQGSRTEAFF
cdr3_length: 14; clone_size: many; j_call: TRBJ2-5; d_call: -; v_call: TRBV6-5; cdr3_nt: TGTGCCAGCAAGGAAGAAGGGAGAGGGGAGACCCAGTACTTC; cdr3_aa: CASKEEGRGETQYF
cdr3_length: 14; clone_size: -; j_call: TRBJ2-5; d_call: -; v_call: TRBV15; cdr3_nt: TGTGCCACCAGCAGAGCGAGGGATCAAGAGACCCAGTACTTC; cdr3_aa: CATSRARDQETQYF
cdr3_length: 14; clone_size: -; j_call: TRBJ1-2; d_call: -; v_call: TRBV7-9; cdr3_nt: TGTGCCAGCAGCTTAGCCGCAGGGAACTATGGCTACACCTTC; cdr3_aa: CASSLAAGNYGYTF
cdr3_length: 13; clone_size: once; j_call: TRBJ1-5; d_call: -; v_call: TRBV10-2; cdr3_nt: TGCGCCAGCAGGGAAAGGGGGGGAACGGCCCAGCATTTT; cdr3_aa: CASRERGGTAQHF
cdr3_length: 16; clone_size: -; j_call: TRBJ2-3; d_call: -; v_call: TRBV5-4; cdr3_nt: TGTGCCAGCAGCTCAGGACTGGAGAGAAGCACAGATACGCAGTATTTT; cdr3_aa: CASSSGLERSTDTQYF
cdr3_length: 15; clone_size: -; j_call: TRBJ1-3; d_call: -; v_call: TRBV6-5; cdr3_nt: TGTGCCAGCAGGGACCCGACTAGCTCTGGAAACACCATATATTTT; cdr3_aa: CASRDPTSSGNTIYF
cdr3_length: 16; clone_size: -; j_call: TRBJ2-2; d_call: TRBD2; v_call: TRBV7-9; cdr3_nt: TGTGCCAGCAGCTCCGGGACTAGCGGGGTCACCGGGGAGCTGTTTTTT; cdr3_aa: CASSSGTSGVTGELFF
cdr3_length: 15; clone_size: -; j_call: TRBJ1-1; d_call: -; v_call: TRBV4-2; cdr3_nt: TGTGCCAGCAGCCAGGCTTACTCCCTAGGCTCTGAAGCTTTCTTT; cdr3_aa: CASSQAYSLGSEAFF
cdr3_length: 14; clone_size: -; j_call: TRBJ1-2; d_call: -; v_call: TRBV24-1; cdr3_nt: TGTGCCACCAGTGACCGTGGACAAGGCTATGGCTACACCTTC; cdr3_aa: CATSDRGQGYGYTF
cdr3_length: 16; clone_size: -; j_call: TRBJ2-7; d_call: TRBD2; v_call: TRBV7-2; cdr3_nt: TGTGCCAGCAGCATCTCTAGCGGGGGCCACTCCTACGAGCAGTACTTC; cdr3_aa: CASSISSGGHSYEQYF
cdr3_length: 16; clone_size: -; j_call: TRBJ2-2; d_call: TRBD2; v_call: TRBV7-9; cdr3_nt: TGTGCCAGCAGCCCATGGCGGGGGGGAAACACCGGGGAGCTGTTTTTT; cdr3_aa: CASSPWRGGNTGELFF
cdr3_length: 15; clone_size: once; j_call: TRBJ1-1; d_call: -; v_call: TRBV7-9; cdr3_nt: TGTGCCAGCAGCTTAGTGTCAGGGAGGATTACTGAAGCTTTCTTT; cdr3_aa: CASSLVSGRITEAFF
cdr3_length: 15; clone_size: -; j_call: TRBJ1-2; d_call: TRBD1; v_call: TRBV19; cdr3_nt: TGTGCCAGTAGTATTGGGGGACAGGGAGGCTATGGCTACACCTTC; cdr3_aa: CASSIGGQGGYGYTF
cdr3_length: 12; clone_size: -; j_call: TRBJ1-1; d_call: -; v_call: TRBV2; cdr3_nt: TGTGCCAGCAAGTCGGGGACATATGAAGCTTTCTTT; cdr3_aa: CASKSGTYEAFF
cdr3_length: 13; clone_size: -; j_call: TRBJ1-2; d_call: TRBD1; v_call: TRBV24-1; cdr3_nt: TGTGCCACCAGTGAGGGACAGGGGGGAGGCTACACCTTC; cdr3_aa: CATSEGQGGGYTF
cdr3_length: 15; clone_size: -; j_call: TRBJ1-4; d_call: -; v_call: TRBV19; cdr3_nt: TGTGCCAGTAGTATAGGGGCAGGGACTAATGAAAAACTGTTTTTT; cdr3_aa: CASSIGAGTNEKLFF
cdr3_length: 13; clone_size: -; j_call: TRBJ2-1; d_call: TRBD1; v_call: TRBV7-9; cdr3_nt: TGTGCCAGCAGCCCCCGGGTGGCGACAGGGCCGTTCTTC; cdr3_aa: CASSPRVATGPFF